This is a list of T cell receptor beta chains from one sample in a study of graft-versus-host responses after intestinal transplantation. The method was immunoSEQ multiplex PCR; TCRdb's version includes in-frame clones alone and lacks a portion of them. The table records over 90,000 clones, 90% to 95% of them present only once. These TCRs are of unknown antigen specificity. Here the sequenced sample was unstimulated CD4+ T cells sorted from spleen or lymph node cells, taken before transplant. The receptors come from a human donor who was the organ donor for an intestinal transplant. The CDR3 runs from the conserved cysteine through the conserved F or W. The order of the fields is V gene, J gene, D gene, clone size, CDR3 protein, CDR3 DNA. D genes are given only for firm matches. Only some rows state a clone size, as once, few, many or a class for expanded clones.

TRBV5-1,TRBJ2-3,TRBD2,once,CASSLRGDTDTQYF,TGCGCCAGCAGCTTGCGGGGGGACACAGATACGCAGTATTTT
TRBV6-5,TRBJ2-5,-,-,CASSYLETQYF,TGTGCCAGCAGTTACCTTGAGACCCAGTACTTC
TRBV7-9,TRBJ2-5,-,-,CASSLGTLQETQYF,TGTGCCAGCAGCTTAGGGACTTTACAAGAGACCCAGTACTTC
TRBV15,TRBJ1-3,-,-,CATSRGWTSSGNTIYF,TGTGCCACCAGCAGAGGTTGGACAAGTTCTGGAAACACCATATATTTT
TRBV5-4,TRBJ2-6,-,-,CASSKQGAGANVLTF,TGTGCCAGCAGCAAACAGGGCGCTGGGGCCAACGTCCTGACTTTC
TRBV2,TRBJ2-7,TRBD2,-,CASSDNPSISLAGGEYEQYF,TGTGCCAGCAGTGACAACCCCTCTATCAGCCTTGCTGGGGGGGAGTACGAGCAGTACTTC
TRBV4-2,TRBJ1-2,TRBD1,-,CASSQDTGGGYGYTF,TGTGCCAGCAGCCAAGATACAGGGGGTGGGTATGGCTACACCTTC
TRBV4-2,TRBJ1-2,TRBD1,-,CASSQQGDYGYTF,TGTGCCAGCAGCCAGCAGGGGGACTATGGCTACACCTTC
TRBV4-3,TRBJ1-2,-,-,CASSQEPGTNYGYTF,TGCGCCAGCAGCCAAGAACCAGGCACCAACTATGGCTACACCTTC
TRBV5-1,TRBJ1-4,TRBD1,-,CASRKGADEKLFF,TGCGCCAGCAGAAAGGGGGCTGATGAAAAACTGTTTTTT
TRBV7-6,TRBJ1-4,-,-,CASSFSRGFNEKLFF,TGTGCCAGCAGCTTTTCTCGGGGGTTTAATGAAAAACTGTTTTTT
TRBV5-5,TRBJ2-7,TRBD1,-,CASSPGTGGYEQYF,TGTGCCAGCAGCCCCGGGACAGGGGGCTACGAGCAGTACTTC
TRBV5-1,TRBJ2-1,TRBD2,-,CASFISGLSSYNEQFF,TGCGCCAGCTTCATCTCGGGACTAAGCTCCTACAATGAGCAGTTCTTC
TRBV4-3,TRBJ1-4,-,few,CASSQSVWTVNEKLFF,TGCGCCAGCAGCCAATCAGTTTGGACAGTTAATGAAAAACTGTTTTTT
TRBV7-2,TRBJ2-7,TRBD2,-,CASSLGLAEDYEQYF,TGTGCCAGCAGCTTAGGTCTAGCGGAAGACTACGAGCAGTACTTC
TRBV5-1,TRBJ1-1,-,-,CASSPRTLRGTEAFF,TGCGCCAGCAGCCCTAGGACATTACGGGGGACTGAAGCTTTCTTT
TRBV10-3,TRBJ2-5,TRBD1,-,CAISESRQGKEAQYF,TGTGCCATCAGTGAGTCGAGACAGGGGAAAGAGGCCCAGTACTTC
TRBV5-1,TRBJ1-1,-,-,CASRGAGNTEAFF,TGCGCCAGCAGGGGGGCAGGGAACACTGAAGCTTTCTTT
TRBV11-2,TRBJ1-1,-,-,CASSSPQLNTEAFF,TGTGCCAGCAGCTCACCACAGCTGAACACTGAAGCTTTCTTT
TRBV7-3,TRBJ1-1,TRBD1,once,CASSSTTGGEAFF,TGTGCCAGCAGCTCAACTACAGGGGGCGAAGCTTTCTTT
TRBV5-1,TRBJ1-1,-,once,CASSLRSGTEAFF,TGCGCCAGCAGCCTCCGGAGCGGGACTGAAGCTTTCTTT
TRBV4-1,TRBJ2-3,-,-,CASSQDWGGPDTQYF,TGCGCCAGCAGCCAAGATTGGGGGGGGCCAGATACGCAGTATTTT
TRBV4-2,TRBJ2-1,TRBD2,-,CASSQDPTGGYNEQFF,TGTGCCAGCAGCCAAGATCCGACGGGGGGGTACAATGAGCAGTTCTTC
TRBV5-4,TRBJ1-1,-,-,CAWKGGRFNPEAFF,TGTGCCTGGAAGGGCGGGCGGTTTAACCCTGAAGCTTTCTTT
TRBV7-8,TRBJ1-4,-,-,CASSFRNPATNEKLFF,TGTGCCAGCAGCTTTCGCAACCCGGCAACTAATGAAAAACTGTTTTTT
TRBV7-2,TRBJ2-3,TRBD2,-,CASSRLAENTDTQYF,TGTGCCAGCAGCCGACTAGCGGAGAACACAGATACGCAGTATTTT
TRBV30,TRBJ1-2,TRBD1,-,CARPHRGIGGYTF,TGTGCCCGACCCCACAGGGGGATAGGAGGCTACACCTTC
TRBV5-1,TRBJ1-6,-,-,CASSLVQTYNSPLHF,TGCGCCAGCAGCTTGGTTCAAACCTATAATTCACCCCTCCACTTT
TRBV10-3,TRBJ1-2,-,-,CAISEPTQGDGYTF,TGTGCCATCAGTGAGCCCACACAGGGTGACGGCTACACCTTC
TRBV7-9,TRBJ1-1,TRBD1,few,CASSPGQGMNTEAFF,TGTGCCAGCAGCCCGGGACAGGGGATGAACACTGAAGCTTTCTTT
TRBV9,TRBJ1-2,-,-,CASSPVGARGYTF,TGTGCCAGCAGCCCAGTGGGGGCGCGTGGCTACACCTTC
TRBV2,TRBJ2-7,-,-,CASSIQSGPNYEQYF,TGTGCCAGCAGTATACAGTCTGGGCCTAACTACGAGCAGTACTTC